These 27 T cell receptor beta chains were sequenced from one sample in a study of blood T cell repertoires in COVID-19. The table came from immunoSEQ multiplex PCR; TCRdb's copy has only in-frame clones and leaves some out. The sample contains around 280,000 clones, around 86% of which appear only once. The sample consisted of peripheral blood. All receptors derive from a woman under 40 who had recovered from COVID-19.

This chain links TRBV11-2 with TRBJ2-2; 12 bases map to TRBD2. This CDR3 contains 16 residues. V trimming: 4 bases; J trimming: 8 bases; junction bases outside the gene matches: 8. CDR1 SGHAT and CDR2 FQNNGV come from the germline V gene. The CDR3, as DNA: TGTGCCAGCAGCTCACTAGCGGGAGGACCCCGGGGGGAGCTGTTTTTT. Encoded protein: CASSSLAGGPRGELFF.

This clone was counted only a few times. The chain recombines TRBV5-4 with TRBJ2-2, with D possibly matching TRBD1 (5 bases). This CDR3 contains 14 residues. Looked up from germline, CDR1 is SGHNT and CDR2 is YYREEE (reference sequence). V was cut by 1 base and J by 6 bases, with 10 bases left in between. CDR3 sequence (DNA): TGTGCCAGCAGCTTGAACAGGAGTCCCGGGGAGCTGTTTTTT. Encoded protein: CASSLNRSPGELFF.

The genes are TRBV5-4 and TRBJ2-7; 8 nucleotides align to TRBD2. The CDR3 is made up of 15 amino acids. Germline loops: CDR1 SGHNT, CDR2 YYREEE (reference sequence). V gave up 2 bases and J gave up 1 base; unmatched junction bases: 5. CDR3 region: CASSFTGGISYEQYF. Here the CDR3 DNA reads TGTGCCAGCAGCTTCACGGGAGGGATTTCCTACGAGCAGTACTTC.

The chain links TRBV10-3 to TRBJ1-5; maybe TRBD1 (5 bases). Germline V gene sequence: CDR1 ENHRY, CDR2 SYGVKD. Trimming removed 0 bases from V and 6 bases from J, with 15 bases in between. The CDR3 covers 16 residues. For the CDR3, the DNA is TGTGCCATCAGTGAGTCCGAATCGGGGGTGGGTCAGCCCCAGCATTTT. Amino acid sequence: CAISESESGVGQPQHF.

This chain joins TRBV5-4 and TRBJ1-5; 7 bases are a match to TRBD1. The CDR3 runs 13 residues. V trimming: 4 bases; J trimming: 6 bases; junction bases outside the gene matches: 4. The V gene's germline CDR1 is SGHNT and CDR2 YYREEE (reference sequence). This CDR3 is CASSPDRAQPQHF. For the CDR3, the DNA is TGTGCCAGCAGCCCAGACAGGGCTCAGCCCCAGCATTTT. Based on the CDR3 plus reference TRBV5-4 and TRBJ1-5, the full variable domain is ETGVTQSPTHLIKTRGQQVTLRCSSQSGHNTVSWYQQALGQGPQFIFQYYREEENGRGNFPPRFSGLQFPNYSSELNVNALELDDSALYLCASSPDRAQPQHFGDGTRLSIL.

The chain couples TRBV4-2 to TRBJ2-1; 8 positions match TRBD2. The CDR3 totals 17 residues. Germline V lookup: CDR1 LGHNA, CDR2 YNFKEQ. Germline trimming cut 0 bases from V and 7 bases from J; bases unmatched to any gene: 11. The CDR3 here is CASSQEARLAGRNEQFF. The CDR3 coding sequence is TGTGCCAGCAGCCAAGAAGCTCGGCTAGCGGGCAGGAATGAGCAGTTCTTC.

The CDR3 bases are TGTGCCAGCAGCGCATCTACAGGGACCGGGGAGCTGTTTTTT. This gives the protein CASSASTGTGELFF. The chain carries TRBV11-2 and TRBJ2-2, with D tentatively TRBD1 (6 bases). V was clipped by 5 bases and J by 5 bases, with 12 bases between them. Per germline, CDR1 SGHAT and CDR2 FQNNGV. The CDR3 has 14 amino acids.

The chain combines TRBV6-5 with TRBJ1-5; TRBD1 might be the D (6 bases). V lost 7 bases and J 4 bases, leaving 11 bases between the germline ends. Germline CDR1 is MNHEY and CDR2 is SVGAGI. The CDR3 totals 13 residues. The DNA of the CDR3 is TGTGCCAGCACCCGGGACATTAATCAGCCCCAGCATTTT. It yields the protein CASTRDINQPQHF.

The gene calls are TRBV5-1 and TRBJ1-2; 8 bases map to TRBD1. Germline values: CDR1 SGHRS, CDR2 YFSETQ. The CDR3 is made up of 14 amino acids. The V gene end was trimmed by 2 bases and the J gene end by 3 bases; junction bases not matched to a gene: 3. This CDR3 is CASSLLQGDYGYTF. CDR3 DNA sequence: TGCGCCAGCAGCTTATTACAGGGGGACTATGGCTACACCTTC.

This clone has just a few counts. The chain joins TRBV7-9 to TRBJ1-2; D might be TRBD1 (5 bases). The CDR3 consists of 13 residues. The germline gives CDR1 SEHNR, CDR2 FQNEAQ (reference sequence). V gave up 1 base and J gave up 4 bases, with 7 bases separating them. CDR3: CASSLGQPYGYTF. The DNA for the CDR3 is TGTGCCAGCAGCTTAGGACAGCCCTATGGCTACACCTTC. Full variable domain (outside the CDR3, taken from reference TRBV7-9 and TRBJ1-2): DTGVSQNPRHKITKRGQNVTFRCDPISEHNRLYWYRQTLGQGPEFLTYFQNEAQLEKSRLLSDRFSAERPKGSFSTLEIQRTEQGDSAMYLCASSLGQPYGYTFGSGTRLTVV.

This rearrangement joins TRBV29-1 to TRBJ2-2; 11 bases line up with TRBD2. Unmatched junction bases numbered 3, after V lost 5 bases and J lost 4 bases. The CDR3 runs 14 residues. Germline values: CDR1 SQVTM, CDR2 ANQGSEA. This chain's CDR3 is CSVLAGGITGELFF. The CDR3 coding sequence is TGCAGCGTTTTAGCGGGAGGGATCACCGGGGAGCTGTTTTTT.

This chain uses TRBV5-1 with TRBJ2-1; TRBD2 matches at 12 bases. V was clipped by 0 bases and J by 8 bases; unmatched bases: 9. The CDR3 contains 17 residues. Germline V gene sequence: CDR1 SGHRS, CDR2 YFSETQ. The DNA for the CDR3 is TGCGCCAGCAGCTTGGAGGCGACTAGCGGGAGCATTGATGAGCAGTTCTTC. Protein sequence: CASSLEATSGSIDEQFF.

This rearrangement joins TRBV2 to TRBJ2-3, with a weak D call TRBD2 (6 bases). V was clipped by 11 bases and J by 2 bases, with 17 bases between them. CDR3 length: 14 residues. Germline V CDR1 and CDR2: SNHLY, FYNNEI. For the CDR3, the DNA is TGTGCCCCGGGCGGGACTCCAGACACAGATACGCAGTATTTT. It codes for CAPGGTPDTDTQYF.

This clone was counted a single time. The CDR3 region has the DNA TGTGCCAGCATAGACAGCAGCACAGATACGCAGTATTTT. Its translation is CASIDSSTDTQYF. The chain combines TRBV27 with TRBJ2-3; D is possibly TRBD1 (5 bases). V was trimmed by 7 bases and J by 0 bases, leaving 8 bases between them. The CDR3 sequence is 13 residues long. The germline CDR1 and CDR2 sequences are MNHEY and SMNVEV (reference sequence).

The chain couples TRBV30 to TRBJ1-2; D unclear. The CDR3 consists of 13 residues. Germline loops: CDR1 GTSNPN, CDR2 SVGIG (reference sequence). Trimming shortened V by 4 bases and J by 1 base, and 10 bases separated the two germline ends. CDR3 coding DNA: TGTGCCTGGATCCCTGAGGGTAACTATGGCTACACCTTC. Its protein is CAWIPEGNYGYTF.

The DNA of the CDR3 is TGTGCCTGGAGTGGCCGCCCGACAGACAGCAAAAACATTCAGTACTTC. This sequence encodes CAWSGRPTDSKNIQYF. J is TRBJ2-4 and V is TRBV30, with a possible D match to TRBD1 (5 bases). The length of the CDR3 is 16 residues. Germline loops: CDR1 GTSNPN, CDR2 SVGIG (reference sequence). The V and J ends lost 1 base and 3 bases respectively, with 16 bases between them.

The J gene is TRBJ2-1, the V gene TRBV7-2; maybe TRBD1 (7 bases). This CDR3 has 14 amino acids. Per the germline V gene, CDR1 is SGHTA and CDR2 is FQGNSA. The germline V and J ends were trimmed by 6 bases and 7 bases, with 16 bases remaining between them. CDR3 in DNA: TGTGCCAGCAGATACGCAGGGGGGCGTAATGAGCAGTTCTTC. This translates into CASRYAGGRNEQFF.

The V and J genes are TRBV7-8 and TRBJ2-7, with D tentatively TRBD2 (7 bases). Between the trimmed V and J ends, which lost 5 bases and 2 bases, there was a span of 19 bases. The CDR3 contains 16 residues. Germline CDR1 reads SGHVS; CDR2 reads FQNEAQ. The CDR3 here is CASSLAGGALTYEQYF. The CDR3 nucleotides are TGTGCCAGCAGCCTGGCTGGGGGGGCTCTAACCTACGAGCAGTACTTC.

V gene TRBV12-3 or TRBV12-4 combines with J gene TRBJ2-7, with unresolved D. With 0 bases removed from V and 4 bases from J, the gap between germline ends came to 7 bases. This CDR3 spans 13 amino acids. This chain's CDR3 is CASSLAHGYEQYF. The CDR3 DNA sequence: TGTGCCAGCAGTTTAGCGCACGGGTACGAGCAGTACTTC.

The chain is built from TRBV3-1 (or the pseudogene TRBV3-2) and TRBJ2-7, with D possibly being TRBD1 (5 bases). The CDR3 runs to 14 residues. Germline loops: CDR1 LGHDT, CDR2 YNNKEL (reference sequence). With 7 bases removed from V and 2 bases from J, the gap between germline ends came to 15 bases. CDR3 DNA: TGTGCCAGCAACAACCAGGGTTCAGCCTACGAGCAGTACTTC. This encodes CASNNQGSAYEQYF.

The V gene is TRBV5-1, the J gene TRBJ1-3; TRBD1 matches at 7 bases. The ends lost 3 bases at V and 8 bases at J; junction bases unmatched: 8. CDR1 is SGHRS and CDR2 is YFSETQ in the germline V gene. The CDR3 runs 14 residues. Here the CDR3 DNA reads TGCGCCAGCAGCTCGGACAGGACAGCGGACACCATATATTTT. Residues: CASSSDRTADTIYF.

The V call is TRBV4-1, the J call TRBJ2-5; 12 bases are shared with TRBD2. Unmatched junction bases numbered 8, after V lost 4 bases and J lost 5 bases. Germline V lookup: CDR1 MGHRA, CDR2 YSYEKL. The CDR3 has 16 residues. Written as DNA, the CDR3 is TGCGCCAGCAGCCCCAGACTAGCGGGGGCGGAGGAGACCCAGTACTTC. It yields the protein CASSPRLAGAEETQYF.

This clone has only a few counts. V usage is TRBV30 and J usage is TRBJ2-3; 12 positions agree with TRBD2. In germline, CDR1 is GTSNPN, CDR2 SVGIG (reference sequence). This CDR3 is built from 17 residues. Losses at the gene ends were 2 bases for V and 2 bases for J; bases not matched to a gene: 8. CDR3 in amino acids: CAWSSTTSGGPTDTQYF. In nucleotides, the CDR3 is TGTGCCTGGAGTTCCACGACTAGCGGGGGCCCCACAGATACGCAGTATTTT.

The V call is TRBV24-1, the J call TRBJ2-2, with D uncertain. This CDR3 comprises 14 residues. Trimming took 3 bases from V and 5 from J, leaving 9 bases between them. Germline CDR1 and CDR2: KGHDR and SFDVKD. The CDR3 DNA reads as TGTGCCACCAGTGATCCGACAAGAACCGGGGAGCTGTTTTTT. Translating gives CATSDPTRTGELFF.

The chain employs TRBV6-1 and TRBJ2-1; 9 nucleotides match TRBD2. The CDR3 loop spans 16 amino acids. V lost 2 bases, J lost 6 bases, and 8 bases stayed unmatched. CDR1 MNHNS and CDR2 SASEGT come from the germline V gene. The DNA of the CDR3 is TGTGCCAGCAGTGAATGGGCGGGAGGGCCTTTCAATGAGCAGTTCTTC. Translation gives CASSEWAGGPFNEQFF.

The DNA for the CDR3 is TGTGCCAGCAGTTTTGGGGGGACTTATCAGTTCTTC. Its translation is CASSFGGTYQFF. The chain combines TRBV28 with TRBJ2-1; tentatively, D is TRBD2 (6 bases). The CDR3 has 12 residues. V lost 3 bases, J lost 13 bases, and 13 bases lay in between. The V gene's germline CDR1 is MDHEN and CDR2 SYDVKM.

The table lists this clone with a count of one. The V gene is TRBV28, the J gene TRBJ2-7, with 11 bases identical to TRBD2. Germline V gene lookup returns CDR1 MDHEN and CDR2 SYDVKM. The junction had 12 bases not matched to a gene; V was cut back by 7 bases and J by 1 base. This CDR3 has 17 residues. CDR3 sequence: CASTPGLAARGSYEQYF. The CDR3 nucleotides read TGTGCCAGCACCCCGGGACTAGCGGCAAGAGGGTCCTACGAGCAGTACTTC.